Here is one TCR beta chain with its context. What it binds is not known. This specimen comes from a study of cytomegalovirus exposure and HLA in healthy donors. Assay used: immunoSEQ multiplex PCR; TCRdb lists only in-frame clones, some missing. This repertoire shows under 400,000 clones, about nine tenths found once; its top ten account for roughly 0.8%. This CDR3 is 15 amino acids long. Germline lookup yields CDR1 LNHNV and CDR2 YYDKDF (reference sequence). Trimming stripped 3 bases from V and 2 bases from J, with 14 bases between. General observations from the study: According to a subsequent analysis, TCR clusters from the first cohort were inclined to appear together in the 120 validation repertoires.

The sequenced sample was PBMCs. The receptor's source is a woman between 18 and 29 years old in good health and CMV-seronegative. This chain uses TRBV15 with TRBJ2-7; D remains ambiguous. The CDR3 bases are TGTGCCACCAGCAGCCGGGTCACTAAGCCCTACGAGCAGTACTTC. It specifies CATSSRVTKPYEQYF. Variable domain in full (rest from reference TRBV15 and TRBJ2-7): DAMVIQNPRYQVTQFGKPVTLSCSQTLNHNVMYWYQQKSSQAPKLLFHYYDKDFNNEADTPDNFQSRRPNTSFCFLDIRSPGLGDTAMYLCATSSRVTKPYEQYFGPGTRLTVT.